A single sample gave rise to the 25 T cell receptor beta chains below, sequenced in a study of preoperative IRX-2 immunotherapy in early breast cancer (dated by TCRdb to 2018 to 2020). The treatment or condition label corresponds to: preoperative locoregional IRX-2 cytokine immunotherapy. Libraries were made using the immunoSEQ multiplex PCR assay. The clones in this table, taken by TCRdb from immuneACCESS, are in-frame only. Not every clone is retained; where verified, under half of the shortfall comes from an unresolved V gene, and the cause of the rest is unknown. The sample table holds approximately 2,700 clones, of which approximately 80% were seen once. The top ten constitute 7.8% of the sample. The sequences come from tumor tissue, collected after IRX-2 immunotherapy. All receptors come from a human donor with breast cancer.

The V and J genes are TRBV6-8 and TRBJ1-5, with D possibly matching TRBD1 (6 bases). With 0 bases removed from V and 3 bases from J, the gap between germline ends came to 12 bases. Per the germline V gene, CDR1 is MNHGY and CDR2 is SAAAGT. The CDR3 extends over 16 amino acids. This chain's CDR3 is CASSYSSRGTNQPQHF. DNA of the CDR3: TGTGCCAGCAGTTACTCAAGCAGGGGTACCAATCAGCCCCAGCATTTT.

The chain has TRBV19 and TRBJ2-5; D is unclear. The V and J ends lost 4 bases and 5 bases respectively, with 17 bases between them. Germline V gives CDR1 LNHDA, CDR2 SQIVND (reference sequence). The CDR3 covers 15 residues. CDR3 protein: CASSTGGRLGETQYF. CDR3 sequence (DNA): TGTGCCAGTAGTACTGGCGGCAGGCTTGGGGAGACCCAGTACTTC.

This chain connects TRBV6-8 to TRBJ2-2; D might be TRBD2 (6 bases). V was cut by 7 bases and J by 0 bases, with 12 bases left in between. The CDR3 has 15 amino acids. Germline assignment: CDR1 MNHGY and CDR2 SAAAGT. The CDR3 sequence: CASTLGLTNTGELFF. The CDR3 DNA reads as TGTGCCAGCACCCTGGGACTGACGAACACCGGGGAGCTGTTTTTT.

The chain joins TRBV16 to TRBJ1-2; possibly TRBD1 for D (6 bases). Germline V gives CDR1 KGHSY, CDR2 FQNENV. The CDR3 consists of 18 residues. V was cut by 0 bases and J by 1 base, with 18 bases left in between. CDR3 nucleotide sequence: TGTGCCAGCAGCCAATCCGTGACAGGCATGGGGGATAACTATGGCTACACCTTC. It specifies CASSQSVTGMGDNYGYTF.

This clone was seen only a few times. J is TRBJ1-1 and V is TRBV6-8, with D possibly being TRBD1 (5 bases). This CDR3 is built from 14 residues. The germline V and J ends were trimmed by 5 bases and 4 bases, with 14 bases remaining between them. Germline values: CDR1 MNHGY, CDR2 SAAAGT. DNA of the CDR3: TGTGCCAGCAGTGACCAGGGTGGGGGCACTGAAGCTTTCTTT. Protein sequence: CASSDQGGGTEAFF.

This clone was seen only a few times. The J gene is TRBJ1-5, the V gene TRBV14; D is unclear. The CDR3 spans 12 residues. The germline V gene encodes CDR1 SGHDN and CDR2 FVKESK. Trimming left V 3 bases short and J 6 bases short, with 6 bases between. Here the CDR3 DNA reads TGTGCCAGCAGCCATTCCGGTCAGCCCCAGCATTTT. Translating gives CASSHSGQPQHF. The complete variable domain, with remaining parts taken from reference TRBV14 and TRBJ1-5, reads EAGVTQFPSHSVIEKGQTVTLRCDPISGHDNLYWYRRVMGKEIKFLLHFVKESKQDESGMPNNRFLAERTGGTYSTLKVQPAELEDSGVYFCASSHSGQPQHFGDGTRLSIL.

V is TRBV9 and J is TRBJ2-2, with 9 bases fitting TRBD2. The germline gives CDR1 SGDLS, CDR2 YYNGEE. Losses at the gene ends were 5 bases for V and 2 bases for J; bases not matched to a gene: 4. CDR3 length equals 15 residues. CDR3 DNA: TGTGCCAGCAGGACCCTAGCGGGAAACACCGGGGAGCTGTTTTTT. Translating gives CASRTLAGNTGELFF.

This chain links TRBV19 with TRBJ1-1; D might be TRBD1 (5 bases). CDR3 length: 18 amino acids. Trimming took off 9 bases at V and 1 base at J, with 27 bases between the two ends. Looked up from germline, CDR1 is LNHDA and CDR2 is SQIVND (reference sequence). The CDR3 sequence is CASTNRKGTGTANTEAFF. The CDR3 DNA follows: TGTGCCAGCACAAACAGAAAGGGAACCGGGACGGCGAACACTGAAGCTTTCTTT.

This clone has only a few counts. The chain employs TRBV19 and TRBJ1-5, with 10 bases that match TRBD1. The germline CDR1 and CDR2 sequences are LNHDA and SQIVND (reference sequence). The CDR3 totals 15 residues. V gave up 1 base and J gave up 7 bases; unmatched junction bases: 4. The CDR3 is CASSIGTGGDQPQHF. CDR3 coding DNA: TGTGCCAGTAGTATAGGGACAGGGGGGGACCAGCCCCAGCATTTT.

This clone turned up a few times. The rearrangement links TRBV15 to TRBJ2-3, with D tentatively TRBD1 (6 bases). This CDR3 contains 15 residues. The V end was cut by 0 bases, the J end by 3 bases, with 10 bases between. Germline lookup yields CDR1 LNHNV and CDR2 YYDKDF (reference sequence). CDR3 in DNA: TGTGCCACCAGCAGAGATACAGGGAAGACAGATACGCAGTATTTT. Translating gives CATSRDTGKTDTQYF.

The chain couples TRBV6-8 to TRBJ1-1; D perhaps matches TRBD1 (5 bases). CDR3 size: 13 residues. V was pared by 4 bases and J by 6 bases, with 12 bases between. CDR1 is MNHGY, CDR2 SAAAGT, per germline. The CDR3 region is CASSFRGRAEAFF. The CDR3 region has the DNA TGTGCCAGCAGTTTCCGGGGACGGGCTGAAGCTTTCTTT.

Regarding this clone: A read error may account for a junction end that differs from germline. The chain joins TRBV6-8 to TRBJ1-1; TRBD1 agrees at 10 bases. The CDR3 loop spans 14 amino acids. Germline V lookup: CDR1 MNHGY, CDR2 SAAAGT. This CDR3 is CASRVTGGFTKAFF. Written as DNA, the CDR3 is TGTGCCAGCAGGGTGACAGGGGGCTTCACTAAAGCTTTCTTT.

The rearrangement links TRBV23-1 to TRBJ2-2, with TRBD2 identical over 8 bases. TRBV23-1 is an ORF for which the function is uncertain. The CDR3 is made up of 16 amino acids. With 6 bases clipped from V and 0 bases from J, the junction kept 6 bases outside the gene matches. In DNA form, the CDR3 reads TGCGCCAGCAGCTTTGGAGCGGGGGCGAACACCGGGGAGCTGTTTTTT. Its protein product is CASSFGAGANTGELFF.

This rearrangement joins TRBV15 to TRBJ2-3, with 8 positions matching TRBD1. The CDR3 is 16 residues long. The V gene's germline CDR1 is LNHNV and CDR2 YYDKDF (reference sequence). With 5 bases clipped from V and 2 bases from J, the junction kept 9 bases outside the gene matches. In DNA, the CDR3 is TGTGCCACCAGCGGAAGACAGGGGAGTGTCACAGATACGCAGTATTTT. Translated, it gives CATSGRQGSVTDTQYF.

The CDR3 loop is CASSRTQGAPGGNQPQHF. The CDR3 bases are TGTGCCAGTAGTAGAACGCAAGGGGCTCCGGGAGGCAATCAGCCCCAGCATTTT. The chain uses TRBV19 and TRBJ1-5, with a weak D call TRBD1 (5 bases). The CDR3 totals 18 residues. Germline CDR1 and CDR2: LNHDA and SQIVND (reference sequence). The germline V and J ends were trimmed by 4 bases and 2 bases, with 21 bases remaining between them.

V usage is TRBV6-8 and J usage is TRBJ2-7, with D possibly called TRBD1 or TRBD2 (6 bases each). CDR3 length: 15 residues. The V gene's germline CDR1 is MNHGY and CDR2 SAAAGT. The V end was cut by 5 bases, the J end by 5 bases, with 19 bases between. The DNA of the CDR3 is TGTGCCAGCAGTCCCCTCCGGGGGCCGTCTAACGAGCAGTACTTC. Translating gives CASSPLRGPSNEQYF.

The rearrangement joins TRBV11-3 to TRBJ2-1, with 9 bases that match TRBD1. With 3 bases clipped from V and 10 bases from J, the junction kept 13 bases outside the gene matches. The CDR3 spans 16 residues. Germline V CDR1 and CDR2: SGHNT, YENEEA. Written as DNA, the CDR3 is TGTGCCAGCAGCTTTTCCACCGGGACAGGGACGGTGGAGCAGTTCTTC. It yields the protein CASSFSTGTGTVEQFF.

Written as DNA, the CDR3 is TGTGCCAGCAGTGATCCCTATAGCAATCAGCCCCAGCATTTT. It specifies CASSDPYSNQPQHF. The V and J genes are TRBV6-8 and TRBJ1-5; no clear D. The length of the CDR3 is 14 residues. V shed 5 bases and J shed 0 bases, with 8 bases lying between them. Germline values: CDR1 MNHGY, CDR2 SAAAGT.

V is TRBV11-3 and J is TRBJ2-3; D is possibly TRBD2 (5 bases). With 4 bases removed from V and 3 bases from J, the gap between germline ends came to 17 bases. This CDR3 spans 16 amino acids. Germline CDR1 is SGHNT and CDR2 is YENEEA. The CDR3 bases are TGTGCCAGCAGCTCCCCCAGTAGCGCTGCAACAGATACGCAGTATTTT. Translated: CASSSPSSAATDTQYF.

In DNA form, the CDR3 reads TGTGCCAGCAGCTCGACCCCAGGGGTCACTGAAGCTTTCTTT. It encodes CASSSTPGVTEAFF. The J gene is TRBJ1-1, the V gene TRBV11-3; TRBD1 is a possible D gene (6 bases). The CDR3 sequence is 14 residues long. V lost 4 bases, J lost 4 bases, and 13 bases lay in between. Germline V gene data show CDR1 as SGHNT and CDR2 as YENEEA.

The rearrangement uses TRBV6-8 and TRBJ2-7, with 12 bases identical to TRBD1. The V gene end was trimmed by 7 bases and the J gene end by 3 bases; junction bases not matched to a gene: 4. The CDR3 extends over 14 amino acids. Germline CDR1 and CDR2: MNHGY and SAAAGT. The CDR3 DNA is TGTGCCAGCAACCGGGACAGGGGGCGCTACGAGCAGTACGTC. Its protein product is CASNRDRGRYEQYV.

The chain couples TRBV29-1 to TRBJ2-7, with TRBD1 as a possible D gene (6 bases). CDR3 length equals 13 residues. CDR1 SQVTM and CDR2 ANQGSEA come from the germline V gene. With 3 bases removed from V and 9 bases from J, the gap between germline ends came to 18 bases. CDR3 in DNA: TGCAGCGTTGATGGGGACACCCTGGGGAGGCAGTACTTC. Protein sequence: CSVDGDTLGRQYF.

There are a few counts of this clone. The chain uses TRBV6-8 and TRBJ2-7; D call uncertain. Germline V lookup: CDR1 MNHGY, CDR2 SAAAGT. The CDR3 spans 13 residues. With 6 bases removed from V and 1 base from J, the gap between germline ends came to 10 bases. The DNA of the CDR3 is TGTGCCAGCAGCGGAGACTGGTCCTACGAGCAGTACGTC. Its protein product is CASSGDWSYEQYV.

J is TRBJ2-7 and V is TRBV11-3; 7 bases align to TRBD1. Germline CDR1 reads SGHNT; CDR2 reads YENEEA. This CDR3 is 14 amino acids long. Trimming removed 5 bases from V and 2 bases from J; junction bases left unmatched: 6. The CDR3 DNA is TGTGCCAGCAGCAACAGGGGTAGTCCCTACGAGCAGTACGTC. Protein product: CASSNRGSPYEQYV.

The CDR3 region is CASSPLQTTMNTEAFF. The CDR3 coding sequence is TGTGCCAGCAGTCCCCTCCAGACAACAATGAACACTGAAGCTTTCTTT. The chain combines TRBV28 with TRBJ1-1; D is uncertain. The CDR3 length is 16 residues. Germline loops: CDR1 MDHEN, CDR2 SYDVKM. V gave up 5 bases and J gave up 0 bases, with 16 bases separating them.